This TCR beta chain emerged from a study of Graves' ophthalmopathy and Graves' hyperthyroidism. The PBMCs used were ones drawn from approximately 9.9 ml of fresh peripheral blood. As the template, RNA transcripts were used to amplify TCR beta CDR3 regions. An initial RT-PCR round employing HTBI primers preceded a second-round multiplex PCR. MiXCR was run by TCRdb on the multiplex PCR reads, yielding one entry per CDR3 protein. The top ten clones hold approximately 7% of a sample with about 380,000 distinct CDR3 sequences, over 15% of them seen once. Broader study findings: Cross-validated, the 13-signature model showed 87.88%/81.08% sensitivity/specificity, and 80%/75% in the test set.

Germline CDR1 MDHEN, CDR2 SYDVKM. The CDR3 consists of 15 residues. Trimming left V 3 bases short and J 7 bases short, with 13 bases between. This clonotype was counted many times. Its target is unknown. This receptor was obtained from a woman under 30 with stable Graves' hyperthyroidism. Sequencing was carried out using peripheral blood. This chain links TRBV28 with TRBJ1-6; no clear D gene. The CDR3 coding sequence is TGTGCCAGCAGTTTCTCGCGGGGAATAAATTCACCCCTCCACTTT. It codes for CASSFSRGINSPLHF.